This is a list of T cell receptor beta chains from one sample in a study of cytomegalovirus exposure and HLA in healthy donors. Libraries were prepared by immunoSEQ multiplex PCR; TCRdb keeps only in-frame clonotypes and omits some of them. The sample has roughly 66,000 clones; approximately 80% are singletons. Input material: PBMCs. The receptors were sampled from a man aged 18 to 30 in good health and CMV-seropositive. Each CDR3 is given with its conserved first and last residue. A D gene is named only where the DNA matches it firmly. The size of a clone is reported for some rows only, either as once, few or many, or as a class for expanded clones.

d_call j_call v_call clone_size cdr3_aa cdr3_nt
TRBD1 TRBJ2-7 TRBV18 NA CASSPAQGATYEQYF TGTGCCAGCTCACCTGCCCAGGGGGCTACCTACGAGCAGTACTTC
NA TRBJ2-5 TRBV18 NA CASSLGQQETQYF TGTGCCAGCTCACTAGGACAGCAAGAGACCCAGTACTTC
NA TRBJ1-1 TRBV7-9 NA CASSSAGMNTEAFF TGTGCCAGCAGCTCCGCAGGAATGAACACTGAAGCTTTCTTT
NA TRBJ1-1 TRBV30 NA CACTPLVRQGEAFF TGTGCCTGTACGCCGCTAGTCCGGCAGGGTGAAGCTTTCTTT
TRBD2 TRBJ2-6 TRBV6-5 NA CASSLAGGAGANVLTF TGTGCCAGCAGTTTAGCGGGAGGGGCTGGGGCCAACGTCCTGACTTTC
NA TRBJ2-7 TRBV2 NA CASRVDSFSYSYEQYF TGTGCCAGCAGGGTCGACAGTTTTTCTTACTCCTACGAGCAGTACTTC
NA TRBJ1-6 TRBV27 NA CASSFGDNSPLHF TGTGCCAGCAGTTTCGGGGATAATTCACCCCTCCACTTT
NA TRBJ2-7 TRBV28 NA CASSFQGYSYEQYF TGTGCCAGCAGTTTTCAGGGCTACTCCTACGAGCAGTACTTC
NA TRBJ1-1 TRBV6-5 NA CASSYRGTNTEAFF TGTGCCAGCAGTTACAGGGGAACGAACACTGAAGCTTTCTTT
NA TRBJ1-2 TRBV2 NA CASNSRDTLSPNYGYTF TGTGCCAGCAATAGCCGGGACACCCTATCTCCTAACTATGGCTACACCTTC
TRBD1 TRBJ1-5 TRBV6-1 NA CASSGDRGWNQPQHF TGTGCCAGCAGTGGGGACAGGGGATGGAATCAGCCCCAGCATTTT
TRBD1 TRBJ2-3 TRBV6-1 NA CASIKGQGTDTQYF TGTGCCAGCATCAAGGGACAGGGCACAGATACGCAGTATTTT
TRBD2 TRBJ2-3 TRBV2 many CASSALAGNTQYF TGTGCCAGCAGTGCCCTAGCGGGAAATACGCAGTATTTT
NA TRBJ1-5 TRBV7-2 NA CASSRNEGGTQPQHF TGTGCCAGCAGCCGGAACGAGGGAGGTACTCAGCCCCAGCATTTT
TRBD2 TRBJ2-1 TRBV2 NA CASSDSSGTPYNEQFF TGTGCCAGCAGTGATTCTAGCGGTACACCCTACAATGAGCAGTTCTTC
TRBD1 TRBJ1-4 TRBV6-5 few CASRDRANEKLFF TGTGCCAGTAGGGACAGGGCTAATGAAAAACTGTTTTTT
NA TRBJ1-2 TRBV10-2 NA CATVGPAYGYTF TGCGCCACGGTCGGTCCCGCCTATGGCTACACCTTC
NA TRBJ1-1 TRBV6-5 NA CASSLGGGAEAFF TGTGCCAGCAGCCTTGGGGGCGGCGCTGAAGCTTTCTTT
NA TRBJ2-7 TRBV6-1 NA CASSLRRDSSYEQYF TGTGCCAGCTCCCTTCGTCGGGACTCCTCCTACGAGCAGTACTTC
TRBD1 TRBJ1-2 TRBV2 NA CASKPTGGYGYTF TGTGCCAGCAAACCAACAGGGGGCTATGGCTACACCTTC